Below, 30 T cell receptor beta chains from the same sample are listed, as sequenced in a study of cytomegalovirus exposure and HLA in healthy donors (dated by TCRdb to 2016 to 2017). Library generation was performed with the immunoSEQ multiplex PCR assay. The multiplex PCR relied on a mix of 60 forward primers for TCR Vbeta segments and 13 reverse primers for TCR Jbeta segments. Not all clones reach the TCRdb copy of this immuneACCESS table, which keeps in-frame sequences only. Checked studies attribute under half of the gap to unresolved V genes and leave the rest unexplained. In all, the sample holds around 150,000 clones, and 75% to 80% of those were seen once. Of the sample, about 0.66% falls within the top ten clones. Sequenced sample: PBMCs. The receptors shown here come from a male donor in good health and CMV-seronegative.

This clone was detected only a few times. This chain joins TRBV7-2 and TRBJ2-2; 15 bases are a match to TRBD2. J lost 8 bases, V lost 5 bases, and 9 bases had no gene match. CDR1 and CDR2 from the germline V gene are SGHTA and FQGNSA. The CDR3 is 17 amino acids. In nucleotides, the CDR3 is TGTGCCAGCAGCCCGCCGGGACTAGCGGGAGGTACTGGGGAGCTGTTTTTT. Translating gives CASSPPGLAGGTGELFF.

V gene TRBV15 combines with J gene TRBJ2-7; 11 bases fit TRBD1. Germline V gene sequence: CDR1 LNHNV, CDR2 YYDKDF (reference sequence). This CDR3 is built from 15 residues. Trimming at V came to 3 bases and at J to 7 bases, leaving 8 bases not matched to a gene. CDR3 in DNA: TGTGCCACCAGCAGGGACAGGGGGCCAACGAGGGAGCAGTACTTC. It specifies CATSRDRGPTREQYF.

The rearrangement joins TRBV6-5 to TRBJ2-2, with 10 bases that match TRBD1. V lost 6 bases, J lost 6 bases, and 4 bases stayed unmatched. The CDR3 is 14 amino acids. Germline V gives CDR1 MNHEY, CDR2 SVGAGI. The CDR3 DNA follows: TGTGCCAGCAGCAGGACAGGGGGACCCGGGGAGCTGTTTTTT. Amino acid sequence: CASSRTGGPGELFF.

This rearrangement joins TRBV6-1 to TRBJ1-5, with D maybe TRBD1 (6 bases). Germline V gene lookup returns CDR1 MNHNS and CDR2 SASEGT. The V and J ends lost 6 bases and 2 bases respectively, with 14 bases between them. CDR3 length: 15 amino acids. CDR3 sequence: CASSEGGPGNQPQHF. CDR3 bases: TGTGCCAGCAGCGAGGGGGGGCCGGGCAATCAGCCCCAGCATTTT.

The V call is TRBV7-9, the J call TRBJ2-1, with TRBD1 matching 11 bases. This CDR3 contains 17 residues. The V gene end was trimmed by 8 bases and the J gene end by 8 bases; junction bases not matched to a gene: 17. Germline V lookup: CDR1 SEHNR, CDR2 FQNEAQ (reference sequence). The CDR3 region has the DNA TGTGCCAGCGGGACGATCGATGGACAGGGGGCGATGCATGAGCAGTTCTTC. Protein: CASGTIDGQGAMHEQFF.

The chain uses TRBV10-2 and TRBJ1-1; possible D gene TRBD1, 5 bases. With 9 bases removed from V and 0 bases from J, the gap between germline ends came to 8 bases. CDR1 is WSHSY, CDR2 SAAADI, per germline. The CDR3 spans 12 residues. Here the CDR3 DNA reads TGCGCCAGTAGACAGATGAACACTGAAGCTTTCTTT. Residues: CASRQMNTEAFF.

The chain is built from TRBV7-8 and TRBJ2-5; weak D call: TRBD1 (7 bases). From germline, CDR1 is SGHVS and CDR2 FQNEAQ. The CDR3 loop spans 12 amino acids. V lost 4 bases and J lost 5, with 8 bases in between. CDR3: CASSSGGETQYF. In DNA form, the CDR3 reads TGTGCCAGCAGCTCAGGGGGGGAGACCCAGTACTTC.

In its sample, this clone was seen a few times. The CDR3 DNA reads TGCGCCAGCAGCCGCGGACAGGAACAATATGGCTACACCTTC. The encoded protein is CASSRGQEQYGYTF. The rearrangement uses TRBV5-1 and TRBJ1-2; TRBD1 matches at 7 bases. From germline, CDR1 is SGHRS and CDR2 YFSETQ. CDR3 length equals 14 residues. Trimming cost V 4 bases and J 5 bases; bases outside gene matches: 8.

This chain joins TRBV6-6 and TRBJ2-5; 8 bases fit TRBD1. The CDR3 has 13 amino acids. Per the germline V gene, CDR1 is MNHNY and CDR2 is SVGAGI (reference sequence). V shed 6 bases, J shed 3 bases, and the junction held 3 bases outside the gene matches. The CDR3 DNA is TGTGCCAGCAGACCGACAGGGGAAGAGACCCAGTACTTC. Protein: CASRPTGEETQYF.

The V call is TRBV2, the J call TRBJ2-6; 10 nucleotides align to TRBD1. This CDR3 spans 16 amino acids. Germline assignment: CDR1 SNHLY and CDR2 FYNNEI. V shed 7 bases, J shed 2 bases, and the junction held 5 bases outside the gene matches. CDR3 DNA sequence: TGTGCCAGCAAGCGGACAGGGGGAACTGGGGCCAACGTCCTGACTTTC. As protein: CASKRTGGTGANVLTF.

This chain joins TRBV7-9 and TRBJ2-7; TRBD2 matches at 7 bases. V lost 5 bases to trimming and J lost 3 bases; unmatched junction nucleotides: 10. CDR1 SEHNR and CDR2 FQNEAQ come from the germline V gene (reference sequence). This CDR3 is built from 15 residues. The CDR3 DNA follows: TGTGCCAGCAGCCCGACATACGGGGGGAACTACGAGCAGTACTTC. This codes for CASSPTYGGNYEQYF.

The chain has TRBV5-8 and TRBJ1-5; TRBD1 might be the D (5 bases). Trimming took 0 bases from V and 4 from J, leaving 11 bases between them. The CDR3 runs to 15 residues. Germline CDR1 reads SGHTS; CDR2 reads YDEGEE. The CDR3 nucleotides are TGTGCCAGCAGCTTGGAGGCCAGGGTAAATCAGCCCCAGCATTTT. Protein sequence: CASSLEARVNQPQHF.

The DNA for the CDR3 is TGTGCCAGCTCTAAGACAGGGCCCGGAAACACCATATATTTT. Residues: CASSKTGPGNTIYF. This chain connects TRBV18 to TRBJ1-3, with 7 bases lining up with TRBD1. Trimming removed 6 bases from V and 4 bases from J; junction bases left unmatched: 6. CDR1 and CDR2 (germline): KGHSH, LQKENI. The CDR3 runs 14 residues.

This clone occurred once. This chain joins TRBV18 and TRBJ1-1; 10 nucleotides line up with TRBD1. This CDR3 spans 17 amino acids. The V gene end was trimmed by 0 bases and the J gene end by 5 bases; junction bases not matched to a gene: 9. Per the germline V gene, CDR1 is KGHSH and CDR2 is LQKENI. The CDR3 is CASSPPRTGGGRTEAFF. The CDR3 DNA follows: TGTGCCAGCTCACCACCTAGGACAGGGGGTGGTCGGACTGAAGCTTTCTTT.

This clone was found a few times. The chain links TRBV9 to TRBJ2-1, with 7 bases lining up with TRBD2. J lost 8 bases, V lost 1 base, and 6 bases had no gene match. CDR1 is SGDLS and CDR2 is YYNGEE in the germline V gene. The CDR3 extends over 14 amino acids. CDR3 nucleotide sequence: TGTGCCAGCAGCGTACCAGCGGGAAGGGATGAGCAGTTCTTC. Translation: CASSVPAGRDEQFF. Looking up the rest from reference TRBV9 and TRBJ2-1 gives the full variable domain: DSGVTQTPKHLITATGQRVTLRCSPRSGDLSVYWYQQSLDQGLQFLIQYYNGEERAKGNILERFSAQQFPDLHSELNLSSLELGDSALYFCASSVPAGRDEQFFGPGTRLTVL.

The V call is TRBV25-1, the J call TRBJ1-2; 8 bases fit TRBD1. Per germline, CDR1 MGHDK and CDR2 SYGVNS. This CDR3 spans 15 amino acids. Germline trimming cut 5 bases from V and 2 bases from J; bases unmatched to any gene: 7. CDR3 bases: TGTGCCAGCAGTTTGCAGGGGGCGTCAAACTATGGCTACACCTTC. Translating gives CASSLQGASNYGYTF.

V is TRBV5-4 and J is TRBJ1-1; weak D call: TRBD1 (6 bases). Trimming took off 6 bases at V and 1 base at J, with 22 bases between the two ends. CDR1 is SGHNT, CDR2 YYREEE, per germline (reference sequence). The CDR3 covers 17 residues. The CDR3 sequence: CASTTGSGRSSNTEAFF. The CDR3 region has the DNA TGTGCCAGCACTACAGGGAGTGGGCGAAGTTCGAACACTGAAGCTTTCTTT.

The chain carries TRBV6-1 and TRBJ1-1; possible D gene TRBD1, 5 bases. V gave up 5 bases and J gave up 5 bases, with 21 bases separating them. The CDR3 sequence is 16 residues long. Germline V gene data show CDR1 as MNHNS and CDR2 as SASEGT. The CDR3 DNA reads as TGTGCCAGCAGTAAAGGCGCCTTACCGCGGGGGACTGAAGCTTTCTTT. Translating it yields CASSKGALPRGTEAFF.

The CDR3 DNA reads as TGTGCCAGCAGTTTCGCTAGGCCATTTCCAGGGACTGAAGCTTTCTTT. Translating it yields CASSFARPFPGTEAFF. V usage is TRBV27 and J usage is TRBJ1-1, with D maybe TRBD1 (5 bases). The CDR3 covers 16 residues. The V end lost 3 bases, the J end lost 5 bases, and 19 bases lay between the germline ends. CDR1 MNHEY and CDR2 SMNVEV come from the germline V gene (reference sequence).

The chain uses TRBV5-4 and TRBJ1-1, with 7 bases fitting TRBD1. Germline CDR1 and CDR2: SGHNT and YYREEE (reference sequence). Trimming cost V 5 bases and J 2 bases; bases outside gene matches: 6. CDR3 length: 14 amino acids. As DNA, the CDR3 is TGTGCCAGCAGGCCCGGGACAGTTAACACTGAAGCTTTCTTT. Its protein is CASRPGTVNTEAFF.

The CDR3 loop is CASSQGQGGEKLFF. CDR3 in DNA: TGTGCCAGCAGCCAAGGGCAGGGCGGTGAAAAACTGTTTTTT. V is TRBV7-2 and J is TRBJ1-4, with D perhaps matching TRBD1 (5 bases). Per germline, CDR1 SGHTA and CDR2 FQGNSA. The CDR3 sequence is 14 residues long. The V end lost 5 bases, the J end lost 7 bases, and 14 bases lay between the germline ends.

V gene TRBV6-5 combines with J gene TRBJ1-2; TRBD1 agrees at 12 bases. Germline lookup yields CDR1 MNHEY and CDR2 SVGAGI. The V and J ends lost 4 bases and 7 bases, in that order; junction bases with no gene match: 10. The CDR3 has 16 amino acids. The CDR3 loop reads CASSSTPGQGAPGYTF. CDR3 bases: TGTGCCAGCAGTTCAACGCCGGGACAGGGGGCGCCTGGCTACACCTTC.

The gene calls are TRBV11-2 and TRBJ1-2, with 10 nucleotides matching TRBD1. Trimming cost V 4 bases and J 8 bases; bases outside gene matches: 7. The CDR3 spans 14 residues. In germline, CDR1 is SGHAT, CDR2 FQNNGV. The CDR3 DNA reads as TGTGCCAGCAGCTCGGACAGGGGGGTCGTGGGCTACACCTTC. This encodes CASSSDRGVVGYTF.

This clone has just one count. The gene calls are TRBV10-3 and TRBJ2-3, with D possibly TRBD1 on 5 matching bases. This CDR3 has 15 residues. V was cut by 5 bases and J by 2 bases, with 14 bases left in between. Germline loops: CDR1 ENHRY, CDR2 SYGVKD. The DNA for the CDR3 is TGTGCCATCAGTAGGGCAGGGATAAACACAGATACGCAGTATTTT. It is translated as CAISRAGINTDTQYF.

CDR3 residues: CASSKGTSGNAYQETQYF. The CDR3, as DNA: TGTGCCAGCAGCAAAGGGACTAGCGGAAATGCCTACCAAGAGACCCAGTACTTC. This chain uses TRBV5-4 with TRBJ2-5; 11 nucleotides align to TRBD2. The CDR3 is 18 residues long. CDR1 SGHNT and CDR2 YYREEE come from the germline V gene (reference sequence). With V trimmed by 4 bases and J by 0 bases, 11 bases remained unmatched.

This clone has only one observation. This chain's CDR3 is CASSLSSRGTINSPLHF. CDR3 in DNA: TGTGCCAGCAGCTTATCAAGCAGGGGGACGATAAATTCACCCCTCCACTTT. The chain links TRBV5-4 to TRBJ1-6; 7 positions match TRBD1. Germline CDR1 reads SGHNT; CDR2 reads YYREEE (reference sequence). This CDR3 contains 17 residues. J was trimmed by 7 bases and V by 2 bases; bases with no gene match: 12.

The chain couples TRBV18 to TRBJ2-1; the D gene is possibly TRBD1 (6 bases). The CDR3 totals 13 residues. CDR1 KGHSH and CDR2 LQKENI come from the germline V gene. V was pared by 4 bases and J by 4 bases, with 8 bases between. This chain's CDR3 is CASSQTGYNEQFF. CDR3 nucleotides: TGTGCCAGCTCACAGACAGGTTACAATGAGCAGTTCTTC.

The V and J genes are TRBV5-1 and TRBJ2-1, with TRBD1 identical over 7 bases. The CDR3 runs to 14 residues. CDR1 is SGHRS, CDR2 YFSETQ, per germline. V lost 4 bases to trimming and J lost 2 bases; unmatched junction nucleotides: 3. The CDR3 DNA sequence: TGCGCCAGCAGCCCAGGGACAGCCTACAATGAGCAGTTCTTC. This encodes CASSPGTAYNEQFF.

The chain combines TRBV19 with TRBJ1-1, with D unresolved. Germline V gene data show CDR1 as LNHDA and CDR2 as SQIVND (reference sequence). This CDR3 contains 16 residues. Between the trimmed V and J ends, which lost 1 base and 0 bases, there was a span of 12 bases. DNA of the CDR3: TGTGCCAGTAGTATAGTGTCCGTGGCGGTGAACACTGAAGCTTTCTTT. Amino acid sequence: CASSIVSVAVNTEAFF.

The chain couples TRBV29-1 to TRBJ2-1, with a tentative D call TRBD2 (6 bases). This CDR3 region has 14 residues. V shed 0 bases and J shed 9 bases, with 15 bases lying between them. The V gene's germline CDR1 is SQVTM and CDR2 ANQGSEA. The chain's CDR3 is CSVEDRLEFGEQFF. The CDR3 coding sequence is TGCAGCGTTGAAGATCGACTAGAGTTCGGTGAGCAGTTCTTC.